The clone carrying this T cell receptor (beta chain) was counted ten times or more. This CDR3 is built from 16 residues. The V gene's germline CDR1 is SGHRS and CDR2 YFSETQ. V dropped 4 bases and J dropped 4; count of bases not matched to a gene: 7. The sample belongs to a study of human T cells and chemical hapten exposure. It was from unfractionated whole blood that total RNA was extracted. Separate cDNA molecules received unique molecular identifiers, which the library attached to them. TCRdb reprocessed the reads via MiXCR and lists one record per CDR3 protein. The table lists about 120,000 distinct CDR3 sequences, 8.5% of them singletons.

V and J are TRBV5-1 and TRBJ2-7; 14 bases agree with TRBD2. Source material: whole blood. The receptor was isolated from a human donor in good health. Some clones in this sample may be carry-over from other donors' samples. The CDR3 spells CASSPGLAGVVYEQYF. CDR3 DNA sequence: TGCGCCAGCAGCCCGGGACTAGCGGGAGTAGTATACGAGCAGTACTTC.